This T cell receptor (beta chain) was identified in a study of blood T cells in healthy people across ages (dated by TCRdb to the mid-2010s). For the study in its entirety: In model experiments, template switching captured about one uniquely barcoded TCR beta cDNA molecule for every two T cells. The study measured age-related changes in TCR beta repertoire diversity using deep sequencing normalized with unique cDNA molecular identifiers. The donors were split into four age groups: young (average about 15 years), middle-aged (about 40), aged (approximately 60) and long-lived (more than 80). To avoid experimental bias, donors of different ages were distributed randomly across sequencing lanes. The study analyzed two additional independent replicas of 1 million unique cDNA reads from the same blood draw for two donors, one aged 18 to 29 and one aged 80 or older.

CDR1 and CDR2, looked up from the germline V gene (reference sequence), are MNHEY and SMNVEV. Trimming at the junction amounts to 8 bases on V and 8 bases on J, and the germline ends lie 6 bases apart. The CDR3 goes from the cysteine to the phenylalanine over 10 residues. This entry keeps only the CDR3 DNA: 30 bases, framed from base 1. The library was generated by 5' RACE. This sample was sequenced with an Illumina HiSeq 2500. A second PCR of roughly 6 to 11 cycles was run with a J-beta primer mix and a sample-barcoded 5' primer. A template-switch 5' adaptor carrying 12 random nucleotides introduced a unique molecular identifier onto each TCR beta cDNA molecule. At least 2.5 million CDR3-containing paired-end reads were obtained from each sample. First-strand cDNA was synthesized from all RNA with the Mint cDNA synthesis kit, primed by a TRBC-specific oligonucleotide. Following uracil-DNA glycosylase treatment, a first 18-cycle PCR with universal primers M1SS and BC2_uni_R was performed on all cDNA. Concerning the study's data processing: For normalization, 1 million high-quality reads were randomly selected from each sample, with every read carrying a distinct molecular identifier. Instead of being binned into consensus sequences, reads with shared molecular identifiers were discarded. MiTCR, set to a Q25 quality threshold and the strictest error-elimination algorithm, was used for CDR3 identification, clonotype clustering and error correction. Lower-bound total TCR beta diversity was estimated with a nonparametric unseen species model using Euler transformation. Starting from the raw public reads, TCRdb applied fastp trimming at Q25, assembled clones with MiXCR and retained in-frame beta chains. Each entry is one CDR3 protein sequence, shown with its most common DNA and genes. TCRdb's processing, not the authors' own work, is the source of the V and J calls. Recorded for this sample are about 1,500,000 distinct CDR3 sequences; roughly 45% of them occurred a single time. The ten largest clones represent roughly 7.9% of the sample.

Donors were a few dozen systemically healthy Caucasian individuals from Russia aged roughly 6 to 100 years. Each donor gave 8 to 10 milliliters of peripheral blood, drawn into EDTA-treated Vacutainer tubes. Ficoll-Paque density-gradient centrifugation was used to isolate PBMCs, with at least 6.5 million per sample. Trizol reagent was used to extract total RNA from PBMCs, with at least 6 micrograms per sample. For every donor, an aliquot of PBMCs went through flow cytometry to measure the percentages of naive CD45RAhigh/CD27high T cells. On the study overall, not on this receptor specifically: Because profiling used bulk unsorted PBMCs, naive and antigen-experienced compartments could not be compared conclusively. Because donor CMV infection status was unknown, age-related changes in expanded clonotypes were potentially confounded. Observed TCR beta diversity per million T cells fell roughly linearly with age, and a significant reduction was already apparent by age around 39. Compared with the aged group, the long-lived group had more naive CD4+ T cells, fewer expanded clones and increased TCR diversity, suggesting age selection. Total diversity estimates from one million sequenced T cells were considered lower bounds and underestimates. The percentage of naive T cells measured by flow cytometry correlated strongly with observed TCR beta diversity.

As for this clonotype: The target of this receptor is not known. Within one base of it there is no much larger clone, and no base qualities were kept.

The sample was blood. The rearrangement joined TRBV27 to TRBJ2-2; TRBD1 is possibly the D segment (6 matching bases). The receptor comes from a young woman in good health. The CDR3 loop reads CASGQGELFF. The DNA is TGTGCCAGCGGACAGGGGGAGCTGTTTTTT.